Presented here are 6 T cell receptor beta chains from one specimen sequenced in a study of blood T cell repertoires in COVID-19. Data came from immunoSEQ multiplex PCR; TCRdb stores just in-frame clones and leaves some out. This table holds under 200,000 clones, 88% found once. Material: peripheral blood. Receptors originate from a man younger than 35 with active or convalescent COVID-19.

The chain recombines TRBV19 with TRBJ2-3, with D tentatively TRBD2 (5 bases). V shed 1 base and J shed 4 bases, with 12 bases lying between them. This CDR3 is built from 15 residues. Germline CDR1 reads LNHDA; CDR2 reads SQIVND (reference sequence). Written as DNA, the CDR3 is TGTGCCAGTAGTATAGGGCTAGCTCTCCCAGATACGCAGTATTTT. Translation: CASSIGLALPDTQYF.

V is TRBV3-1 (or the pseudogene TRBV3-2) and J is TRBJ2-2; D is uncertain. Germline assignment: CDR1 LGHDT and CDR2 YNNKEL (reference sequence). Trimming removed 4 bases at V and 2 bases at J, with 8 bases between. The CDR3 spans 14 residues. In nucleotides, the CDR3 is TGTGCCAGCAGCCGAACTCATAACACCGGGGAGCTGTTTTTT. Amino acid sequence: CASSRTHNTGELFF.

J is TRBJ1-1 and V is TRBV3-1 (or the pseudogene TRBV3-2); maybe TRBD1 (5 bases). Trimming stripped 4 bases from V and 3 bases from J, with 15 bases between. The CDR3 runs 15 residues. Germline CDR1 and CDR2: LGHDT and YNNKEL (reference sequence). CDR3 DNA: TGTGCCAGCAGCCTAACCGGACATTTGGACACTGAAGCTTTCTTT. Amino acids: CASSLTGHLDTEAFF.

V is TRBV27 and J is TRBJ2-7; D not resolved. Germline V CDR1 and CDR2: MNHEY, SMNVEV (reference sequence). V was trimmed by 2 bases and J by 0 bases, leaving 23 bases between them. This CDR3 comprises 19 residues. The CDR3 bases are TGTGCCAGCAGTTTAAGGCACAGTTCGTCGGCAGTCGGCTCCTACGAGCAGTACTTC. Amino acid sequence: CASSLRHSSSAVGSYEQYF.

This clone is a singleton in its sample. The chain has TRBV19 and TRBJ1-5; D is uncertain. V dropped 5 bases and J dropped 0 bases, with 5 bases sitting between them. The CDR3 extends over 13 amino acids. CDR1 LNHDA and CDR2 SQIVND come from the germline V gene (reference sequence). The CDR3 region is CASSQYSNQPQHF. The CDR3 DNA sequence: TGTGCCAGTAGTCAGTATAGCAATCAGCCCCAGCATTTT. Variable domain in full (rest from reference TRBV19 and TRBJ1-5): DGGITQSPKYLFRKEGQNVTLSCEQNLNHDAMYWYRQDPGQGLRLIYYSQIVNDFQKGDIAEGYSVSREKKESFPLTVTSAQKNPTAFYLCASSQYSNQPQHFGDGTRLSIL.

This chain connects TRBV11-2 to TRBJ1-2, with D unresolved. Looked up from germline, CDR1 is SGHAT and CDR2 is FQNNGV. Deletions cut 2 bases from V and 5 bases from J, with 9 bases between. The CDR3 is 13 amino acids. CDR3 bases: TGTGCCAGCAGCTTAAACGGAGAATATGGCTACACCTTC. As protein: CASSLNGEYGYTF.